The rows below give T cell receptor beta chains drawn from one sample of a study of blood T cell repertoires in COVID-19. Here immunoSEQ multiplex PCR was the method, and the copy in TCRdb shows in-frame clones only, minus some. The sample lists about 56,000 clones; around 90% were seen once. The sample was peripheral blood. These receptor sequences come from a man between 45 and 60 years old with active COVID-19. The CDR3 runs from the conserved cysteine through the conserved F or W. D genes are given only for firm matches. A row's size may be missing; if present it is once, few, many or a size class.

j_call | d_call | v_call | clone_size | cdr3_nt | cdr3_aa
TRBJ2-1 | TRBD2 | TRBV12-5 | NA | TGTGCTAGTGGTTTGGTATTCGGCGGGCTAGCGGGGGCCGTCTCAGACAATGAGCAGTTCTTC | CASGLVFGGLAGAVSDNEQFF
TRBJ2-6 | TRBD1 | TRBV18 | once | TGTGCCAGCTCACCACAGGGGGCCCTAATAGGGGCCAACGTCCTGACTTTC | CASSPQGALIGANVLTF
TRBJ2-5 | TRBD1 | TRBV5-1 | once | TGCGCCAGCAGCTACGGGACAGGGGCGACAGAGACCCAGTACTTC | CASSYGTGATETQYF
TRBJ2-3 | TRBD2 | TRBV7-2 | NA | TGTGCCAGCAGCGTTACGGGGGGGGGATTCGATACGCAGTATTTT | CASSVTGGGFDTQYF
TRBJ2-1 | NA | TRBV6-5 | few | TGTGCCAGCCGGTGGGGGGACTACAATGAGCAGTTCTTC | CASRWGDYNEQFF
TRBJ2-3 | TRBD2 | TRBV19 | NA | TGTGCCAGTAGGGATAGCGGGGGGCCACCAGATACGCAGTATTTT | CASRDSGGPPDTQYF
TRBJ1-2 | TRBD1 | TRBV2 | NA | TGTGCCAGAACACCGACAGGGAACTATGGCTACACCTTC | CARTPTGNYGYTF
TRBJ1-1 | NA | TRBV5-4 | NA | TGTGCCAGCAGCTTCCGATGGGCGAACACTGAAGCTTTCTTT | CASSFRWANTEAFF
TRBJ2-7 | TRBD1 | TRBV15 | NA | TGTGCCACCAGCAGTTATACAGGGGGATCCGACGAGCAGTACTTC | CATSSYTGGSDEQYF
TRBJ2-2 | TRBD1 | TRBV7-8 | NA | TGTGCCAGCAGCCCTGGGACAGGGAAGGCCGGGGAGCTGTTTTTT | CASSPGTGKAGELFF
TRBJ2-4 | NA | TRBV5-1 | NA | TGCGCCAGCAGCTGGTCAAGCGGCAAAAACATTCAGTACTTC | CASSWSSGKNIQYF
TRBJ1-2 | TRBD1 | TRBV19 | NA | TGTGCCAGTAGTGGGCCAGGGGGTTTTGGTGTATATGGCTACACCTTC | CASSGPGGFGVYGYTF
TRBJ1-5 | NA | TRBV7-9 | once | TGTGCCAGCAGCCGGGCAGGGAGCAATCAGCCCCAGCATTTT | CASSRAGSNQPQHF
TRBJ2-4 | TRBD1 | TRBV5-8 | NA | TGTGCCAGCAGCTCGGGACAGGGGCTCAAAAACATTCAGTACTTC | CASSSGQGLKNIQYF
TRBJ2-3 | TRBD2 | TRBV11-2 | NA | TGTGCCAGCAGCTTGACAGGAAGAAGTCGGACTAGCGGCACAGATACGCAGTATTTT | CASSLTGRSRTSGTDTQYF
TRBJ2-7 | NA | TRBV4-1 | few | TGCGCCAGCAGCCAACCCCAGGGCCAGCAGTACTTC | CASSQPQGQQYF
TRBJ2-7 | TRBD1 | TRBV11-2 | NA | TGTGCCAGCAGCTTCCCGGGACAGAGCTACGAGCAGTACTTC | CASSFPGQSYEQYF
TRBJ2-2 | NA | TRBV30 | NA | TGTGCCTGGAGTCCTTTCACCGGGGAGCTGTTTTTT | CAWSPFTGELFF
TRBJ1-3 | NA | TRBV10-3 | NA | TGTGCCGTTCGCAGGTGGGACACCATATATTTT | CAVRRWDTIYF
TRBJ1-2 | TRBD1 | TRBV2 | NA | TGTGCCAGCAGTCCGATACAGGGGCGCGGCTACACCTTC | CASSPIQGRGYTF